This entry is about one T cell receptor beta chain. Germline lookup yields CDR1 SGHTS and CDR2 YDEGEE. This CDR3 has 10 residues. The V end lost 4 bases, the J end lost 12 bases, and 10 bases lay between the germline ends. In the source study's methods: Estimation of nucleated cell counts relied on the amplification of reference gene primers. Repertoires were generated with immunoSEQ multiplex PCR, while TCRdb's copy carries only in-frame clones and drops some. V and J calls and clone size come straight from that table; D and trimming were deduced from the DNA. The sample carries 200,000 to 250,000 clones, more than 85% recorded once. Patients from Seattle were sampled longitudinally, starting during active infection. The source of the sample is a study of blood T cell repertoires in COVID-19. At the level of the study: The United States, Italy and Spain supplied acute and convalescent COVID-19 samples. T cells, B-cell-depleted T cells, or PBMCs supplied cDNA or gDNA.

The specimen sequenced was peripheral blood. This sequence originates from a woman aged 50 to 65 with COVID-19, enrolled during active disease. This chain uses TRBV5-8 with TRBJ1-2; no clear D gene. CDR3 region: CASSPTVHTF. CDR3 nucleotides: TGTGCCAGCAGCCCTACAGTCCACACCTTC. The full variable domain, its missing parts supplied by reference TRBV5-8 and TRBJ1-2, is EAGVTQSPTHLIKTRGQQATLRCSPISGHTSVYWYQQALGLGLQFLLWYDEGEERNRGNFPPRFSGRQFPNYSSELNVNALELEDSALYLCASSPTVHTFGSGTRLTVV.